Given below is one T cell receptor beta chain in context. Repertoires were generated with immunoSEQ multiplex PCR, while TCRdb's copy carries only in-frame clones and drops some. The sample lists some 180,000 clones; around four fifths were seen once. During active infection, Seattle patients enrolled and were then monitored through disease. These data are taken from a study of blood T cell repertoires in COVID-19. Germline loops: CDR1 WNHNN, CDR2 SYGVQD (reference sequence). Between the trimmed V and J ends, which lost 4 bases and 4 bases, there was a span of 7 bases. The CDR3 contains 13 residues. This sequence originates from a woman aged 80 or over with COVID-19, enrolled during active disease. The sequenced sample was peripheral blood. The rearrangement uses TRBV10-1 and TRBJ1-4; D may be TRBD1 (5 bases). CDR3 coding DNA: TGCGCCAGCAGTGGACAGATTAATGAAAAACTGTTTTTT. Translation: CASSGQINEKLFF.